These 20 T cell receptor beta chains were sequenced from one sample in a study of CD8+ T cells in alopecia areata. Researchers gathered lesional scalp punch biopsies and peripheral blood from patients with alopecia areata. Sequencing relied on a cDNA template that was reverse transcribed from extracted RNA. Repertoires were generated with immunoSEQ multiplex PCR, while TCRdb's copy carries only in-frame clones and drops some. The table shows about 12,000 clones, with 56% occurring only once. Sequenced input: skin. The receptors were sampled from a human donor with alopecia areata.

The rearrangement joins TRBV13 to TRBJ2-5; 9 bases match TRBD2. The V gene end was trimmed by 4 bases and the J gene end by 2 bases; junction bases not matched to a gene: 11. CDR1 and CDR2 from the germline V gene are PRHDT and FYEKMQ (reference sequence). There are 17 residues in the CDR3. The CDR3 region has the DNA TGTGCCAGCAGCTCGTCCCGGAGCGGGAGGCGACAAGAGACCCAGTACTTC. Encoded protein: CASSSSRSGRRQETQYF.

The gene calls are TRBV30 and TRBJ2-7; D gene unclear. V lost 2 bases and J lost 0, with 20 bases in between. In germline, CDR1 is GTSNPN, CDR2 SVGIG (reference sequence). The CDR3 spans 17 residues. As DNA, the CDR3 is TGTGCCTGGAGTCATCCCCCGTCTTGGACGGTCTCCTACGAGCAGTACTTC. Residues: CAWSHPPSWTVSYEQYF.

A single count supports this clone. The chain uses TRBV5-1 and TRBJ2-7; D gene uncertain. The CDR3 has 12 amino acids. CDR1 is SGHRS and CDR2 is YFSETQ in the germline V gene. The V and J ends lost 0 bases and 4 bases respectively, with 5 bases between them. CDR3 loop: CASSLVAYEQYF. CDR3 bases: TGCGCCAGCAGCTTGGTGGCTTACGAGCAGTACTTC.

The CDR3 protein is CASSSDTYNEQFF. Written as DNA, the CDR3 is TGTGCCAGCAGTTCCGACACCTACAATGAGCAGTTCTTC. This chain uses TRBV6-5 with TRBJ2-1; D gene unclear. V lost 4 bases and J lost 2, with 6 bases in between. Germline values: CDR1 MNHEY, CDR2 SVGAGI. The CDR3 has 13 residues.

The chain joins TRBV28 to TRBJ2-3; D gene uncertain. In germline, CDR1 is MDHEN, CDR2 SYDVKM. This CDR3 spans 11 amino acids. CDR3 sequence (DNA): TGTGCTACAGCAGTCTCAAATACGCAGTATTTT. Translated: CATAVSNTQYF. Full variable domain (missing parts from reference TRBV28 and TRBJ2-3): DVKVTQSSRYLVKRTGEKVFLECVQDMDHENMFWYRQDPGLGLRLIYFSYDVKMKEKGDIPEGYSVSREKKERFSLILESASTNQTSMYLCATAVSNTQYFGPGTRLTVL.

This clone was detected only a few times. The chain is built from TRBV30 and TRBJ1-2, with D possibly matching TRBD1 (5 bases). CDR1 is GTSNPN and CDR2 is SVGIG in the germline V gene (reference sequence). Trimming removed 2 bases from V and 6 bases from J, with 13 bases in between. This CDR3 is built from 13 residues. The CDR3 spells CAWSLLREDGYTF. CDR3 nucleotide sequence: TGTGCCTGGAGTCTTCTCAGGGAAGATGGCTACACCTTC.

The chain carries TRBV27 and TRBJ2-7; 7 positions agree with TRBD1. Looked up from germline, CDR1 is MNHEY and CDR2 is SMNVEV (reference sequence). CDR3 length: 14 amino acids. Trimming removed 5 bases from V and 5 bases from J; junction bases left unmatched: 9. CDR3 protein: CASSPLDRPHEQYF. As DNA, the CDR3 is TGTGCCAGCAGTCCGCTGGACAGGCCGCACGAGCAGTACTTC.

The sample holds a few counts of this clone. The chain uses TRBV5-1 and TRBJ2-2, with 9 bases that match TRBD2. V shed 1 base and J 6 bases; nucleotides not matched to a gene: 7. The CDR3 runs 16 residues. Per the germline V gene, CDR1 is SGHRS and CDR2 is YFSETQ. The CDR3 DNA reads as TGCGCCAGCAGCTTGTATTCTAGCGGGGACGCCGGGGAGCTGTTTTTT. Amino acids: CASSLYSSGDAGELFF.

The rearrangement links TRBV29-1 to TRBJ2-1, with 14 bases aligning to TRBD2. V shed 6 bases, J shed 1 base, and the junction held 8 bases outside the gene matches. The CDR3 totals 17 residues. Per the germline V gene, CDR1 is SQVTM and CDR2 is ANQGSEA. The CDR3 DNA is TGCAGCGTAGCCGGGACTAGCGGGAGAGGGTCCTACAATGAGCAGTTCTTC. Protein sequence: CSVAGTSGRGSYNEQFF.

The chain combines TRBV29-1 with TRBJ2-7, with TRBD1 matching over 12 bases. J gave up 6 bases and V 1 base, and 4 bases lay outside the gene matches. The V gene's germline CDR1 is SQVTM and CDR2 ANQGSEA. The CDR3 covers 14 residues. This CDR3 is CSVEVGTGGGEQYF. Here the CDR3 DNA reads TGCAGCGTTGAAGTCGGGACAGGGGGCGGCGAGCAGTACTTC.

CDR3 DNA sequence: TGCGCCAGCAGCACCGGACAGGCCAGCACAGATACGCAGTATTTT. The encoded protein is CASSTGQASTDTQYF. V usage is TRBV5-1 and J usage is TRBJ2-3; 7 bases map to TRBD1. The V gene's germline CDR1 is SGHRS and CDR2 YFSETQ. V lost 4 bases and J lost 0; bases outside the gene matches: 5. The CDR3 is 15 amino acids. Supplemented by reference TRBV5-1 and TRBJ2-3, the full variable domain reads KAGVTQTPRYLIKTRGQQVTLSCSPISGHRSVSWYQQTPGQGLQFLFEYFSETQRNKGNFPGRFSGRQFSNSRSEMNVSTLELGDSALYLCASSTGQASTDTQYFGPGTRLTVL.

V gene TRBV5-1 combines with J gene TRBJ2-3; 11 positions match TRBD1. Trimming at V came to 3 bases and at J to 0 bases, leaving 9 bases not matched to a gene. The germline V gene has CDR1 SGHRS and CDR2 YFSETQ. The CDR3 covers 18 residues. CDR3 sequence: CASSSGQGDMLSTDTQYF. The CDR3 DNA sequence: TGCGCCAGCAGCTCGGGACAGGGGGACATGCTTAGCACAGATACGCAGTATTTT.

CDR3 residues: CASKTTYEQYF. The CDR3 nucleotides are TGTGCCAGCAAGACCACCTACGAGCAGTACTTC. The V gene is TRBV28, the J gene TRBJ2-7; D not resolved. Trimming removed 7 bases from V and 2 bases from J, with 6 bases in between. The CDR3 runs 11 residues. In germline, CDR1 is MDHEN, CDR2 SYDVKM.

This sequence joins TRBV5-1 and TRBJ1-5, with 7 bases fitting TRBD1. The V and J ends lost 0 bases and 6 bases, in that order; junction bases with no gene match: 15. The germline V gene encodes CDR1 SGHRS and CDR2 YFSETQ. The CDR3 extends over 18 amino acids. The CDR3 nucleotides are TGCGCCAGCAGCTTGGGCCCTACGACAGGGAAGATAGGTCAGCCCCAGCATTTT. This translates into CASSLGPTTGKIGQPQHF.

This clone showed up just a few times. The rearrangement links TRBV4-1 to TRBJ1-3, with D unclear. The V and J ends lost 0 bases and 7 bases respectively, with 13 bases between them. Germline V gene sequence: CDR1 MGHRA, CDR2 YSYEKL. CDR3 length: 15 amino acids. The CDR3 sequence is CASSQDGDGLNTIYF. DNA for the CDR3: TGCGCCAGCAGCCAAGATGGCGACGGACTCAACACCATATATTTT.

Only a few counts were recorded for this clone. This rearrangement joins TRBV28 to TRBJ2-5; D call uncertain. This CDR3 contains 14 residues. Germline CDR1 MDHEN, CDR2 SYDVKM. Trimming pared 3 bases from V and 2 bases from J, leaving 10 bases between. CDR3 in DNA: TGTGCCAGCAGTTTCTCCGGACCTCAAGAGACCCAGTACTTC. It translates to CASSFSGPQETQYF.

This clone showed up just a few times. CDR3 bases: TGTGCCAGCAGCTTCGGGGGCGGACCTCTTGAAGCGAATGAGCAGTTCTTC. Translation gives CASSFGGGPLEANEQFF. The V gene is TRBV7-9, the J gene TRBJ2-1, with D perhaps assigned TRBD1 or TRBD2 (6 bases each). Germline V gene lookup returns CDR1 SEHNR and CDR2 FQNEAQ (reference sequence). CDR3 size: 17 residues. The V end was cut by 3 bases, the J end by 7 bases, with 22 bases between.

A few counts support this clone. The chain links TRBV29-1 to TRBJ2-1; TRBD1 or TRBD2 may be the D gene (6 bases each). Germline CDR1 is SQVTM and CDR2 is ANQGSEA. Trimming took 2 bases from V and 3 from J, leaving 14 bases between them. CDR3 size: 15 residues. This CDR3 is CSVEMGGRLYNEQFF. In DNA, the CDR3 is TGCAGCGTTGAAATGGGGGGCCGACTCTACAATGAGCAGTTCTTC.

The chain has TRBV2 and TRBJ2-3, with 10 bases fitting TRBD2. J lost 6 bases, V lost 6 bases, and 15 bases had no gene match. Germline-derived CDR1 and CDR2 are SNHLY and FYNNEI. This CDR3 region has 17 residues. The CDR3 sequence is CASRAIQSGRAEDTQYF. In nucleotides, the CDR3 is TGTGCCAGCAGGGCTATCCAAAGCGGGAGGGCCGAGGATACGCAGTATTTT.

CDR3 bases: TGTGCCATCAGTGAAGCGGGGCTTAGCACAGATACGCAGTATTTT. This encodes CAISEAGLSTDTQYF. This chain joins TRBV10-3 and TRBJ2-3; 7 positions agree with TRBD2. CDR3 length equals 15 residues. The germline V gene encodes CDR1 ENHRY and CDR2 SYGVKD. Unmatched junction bases numbered 3, after V lost 3 bases and J lost 0 bases.